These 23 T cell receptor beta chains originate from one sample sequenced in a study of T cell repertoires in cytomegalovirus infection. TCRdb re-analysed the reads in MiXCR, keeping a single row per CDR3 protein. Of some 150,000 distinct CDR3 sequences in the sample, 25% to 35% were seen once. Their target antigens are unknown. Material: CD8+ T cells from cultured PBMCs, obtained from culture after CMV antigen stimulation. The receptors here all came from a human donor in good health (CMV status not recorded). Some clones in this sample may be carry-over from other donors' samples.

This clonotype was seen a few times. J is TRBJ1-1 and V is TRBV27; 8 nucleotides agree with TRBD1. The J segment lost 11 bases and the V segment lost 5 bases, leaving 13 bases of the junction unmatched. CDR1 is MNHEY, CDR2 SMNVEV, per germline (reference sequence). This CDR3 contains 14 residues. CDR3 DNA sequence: TGTGCCAGCAGTCCTCCAACGCGACAGGGGCCGGCTTTCTTT. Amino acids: CASSPPTRQGPAFF.

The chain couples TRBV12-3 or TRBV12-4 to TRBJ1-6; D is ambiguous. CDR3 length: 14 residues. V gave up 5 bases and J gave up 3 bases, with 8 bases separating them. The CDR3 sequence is CASSPRGYNSPLHF. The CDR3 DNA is TGTGCCAGCAGTCCTCGAGGCTATAATTCACCCCTCCACTTT.

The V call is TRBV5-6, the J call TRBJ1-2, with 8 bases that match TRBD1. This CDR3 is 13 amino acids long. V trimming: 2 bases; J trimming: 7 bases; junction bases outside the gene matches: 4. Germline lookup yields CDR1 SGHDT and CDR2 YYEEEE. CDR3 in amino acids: CASSLVQGGGYTF. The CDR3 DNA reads TGTGCCAGCAGCTTAGTACAGGGGGGTGGCTACACCTTC.

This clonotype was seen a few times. This chain's CDR3 is CASSPMEGVTEAFF. As DNA, the CDR3 is TGTGCCAGCAGCCCCATGGAGGGGGTCACTGAAGCTTTCTTT. The chain has TRBV7-3 and TRBJ1-1, with a possible D match to TRBD1 (6 bases). Germline values: CDR1 SGHTA, CDR2 FQGTGA. The germline V and J ends were trimmed by 5 bases and 4 bases, with 14 bases remaining between them. This CDR3 is built from 14 residues.

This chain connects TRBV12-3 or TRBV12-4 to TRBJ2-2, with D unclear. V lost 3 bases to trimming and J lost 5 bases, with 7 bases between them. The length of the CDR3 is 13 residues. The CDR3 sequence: CASSFLGTGELFF. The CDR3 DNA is TGTGCCAGCAGTTTCCTGGGGACCGGGGAGCTGTTTTTT.

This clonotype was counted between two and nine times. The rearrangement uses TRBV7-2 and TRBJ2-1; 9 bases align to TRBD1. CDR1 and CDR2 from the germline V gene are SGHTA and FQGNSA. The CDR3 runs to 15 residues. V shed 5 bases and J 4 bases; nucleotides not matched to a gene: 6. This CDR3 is CASSLGTGSYNEQFF. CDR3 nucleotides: TGTGCCAGCAGCCTCGGGACAGGGTCATACAATGAGCAGTTCTTC.

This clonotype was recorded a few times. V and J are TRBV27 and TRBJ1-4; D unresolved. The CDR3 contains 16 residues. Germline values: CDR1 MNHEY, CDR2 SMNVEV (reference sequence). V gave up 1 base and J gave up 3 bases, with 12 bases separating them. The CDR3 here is CASSLYLGGANEKLFF. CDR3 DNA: TGTGCCAGCAGTTTATATCTCGGTGGGGCTAATGAAAAACTGTTTTTT.

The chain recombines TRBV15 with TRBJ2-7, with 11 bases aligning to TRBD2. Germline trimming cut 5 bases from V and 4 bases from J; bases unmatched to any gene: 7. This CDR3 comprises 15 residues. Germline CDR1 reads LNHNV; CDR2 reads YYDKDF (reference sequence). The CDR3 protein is CATSSGLAGEYEQYF. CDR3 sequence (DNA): TGTGCCACCAGCTCTGGACTAGCGGGCGAATACGAGCAGTACTTC.

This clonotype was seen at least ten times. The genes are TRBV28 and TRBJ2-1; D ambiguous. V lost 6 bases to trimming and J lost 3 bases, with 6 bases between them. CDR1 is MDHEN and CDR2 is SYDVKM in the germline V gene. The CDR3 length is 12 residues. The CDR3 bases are TGTGCCAGCAGCATAAACTACAATGAGCAGTTCTTC. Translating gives CASSINYNEQFF.

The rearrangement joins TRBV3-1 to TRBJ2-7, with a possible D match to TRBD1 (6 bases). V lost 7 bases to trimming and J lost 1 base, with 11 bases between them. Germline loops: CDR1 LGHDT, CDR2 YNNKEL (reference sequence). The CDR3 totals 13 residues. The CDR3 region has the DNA TGTGCCAGCAAAAACAGGGCTTCCTACGAGCAGTACTTC. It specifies CASKNRASYEQYF.

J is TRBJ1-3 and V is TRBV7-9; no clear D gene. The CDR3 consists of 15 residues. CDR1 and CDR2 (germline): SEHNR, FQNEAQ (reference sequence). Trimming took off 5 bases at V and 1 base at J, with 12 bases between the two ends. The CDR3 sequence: CASSAPGSSGNTIYF. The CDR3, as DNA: TGTGCCAGCAGCGCCCCGGGTTCTTCTGGAAACACCATATATTTT.

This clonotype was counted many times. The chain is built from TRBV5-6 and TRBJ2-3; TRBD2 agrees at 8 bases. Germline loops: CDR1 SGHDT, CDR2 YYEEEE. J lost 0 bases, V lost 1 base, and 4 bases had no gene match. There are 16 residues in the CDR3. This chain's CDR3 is CASSLFLAGSTDTQYF. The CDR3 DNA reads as TGTGCCAGCAGCTTGTTCTTAGCGGGGAGCACAGATACGCAGTATTTT.

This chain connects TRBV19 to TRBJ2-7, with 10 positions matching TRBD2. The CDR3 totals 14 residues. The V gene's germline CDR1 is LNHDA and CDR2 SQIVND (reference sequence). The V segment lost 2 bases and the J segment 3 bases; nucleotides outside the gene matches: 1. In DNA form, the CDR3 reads TGTGCCAGTAGTATAAGCGGGGGGGTCTACGAGCAGTACTTC. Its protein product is CASSISGGVYEQYF.

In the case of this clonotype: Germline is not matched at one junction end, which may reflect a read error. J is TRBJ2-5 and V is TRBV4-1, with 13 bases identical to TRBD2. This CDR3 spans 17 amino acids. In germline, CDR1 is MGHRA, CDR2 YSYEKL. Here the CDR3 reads CASSLWTSGGLQETQYF. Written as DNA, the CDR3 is TGTGCCAGCAGCCTCTGGACTAGCGGGGGCCTTCAAGAGACCCAGTACTTC.

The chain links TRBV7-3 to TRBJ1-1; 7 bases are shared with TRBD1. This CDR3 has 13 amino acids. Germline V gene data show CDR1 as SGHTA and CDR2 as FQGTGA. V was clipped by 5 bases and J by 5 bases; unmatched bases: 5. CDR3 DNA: TGTGCCAGCAGCCGCTACAGGGGAACTGAAGCTTTCTTT. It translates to CASSRYRGTEAFF.

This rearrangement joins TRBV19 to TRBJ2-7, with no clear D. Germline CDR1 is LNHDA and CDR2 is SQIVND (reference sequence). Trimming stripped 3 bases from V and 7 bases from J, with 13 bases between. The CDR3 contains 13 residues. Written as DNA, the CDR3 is TGTGCCAGTAGTATTCCCCCCTTGGGGGAGCAGTACTTC. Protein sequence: CASSIPPLGEQYF.

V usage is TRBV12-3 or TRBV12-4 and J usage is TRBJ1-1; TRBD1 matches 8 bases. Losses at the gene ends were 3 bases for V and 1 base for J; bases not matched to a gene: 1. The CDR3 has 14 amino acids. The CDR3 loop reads CASSFDRGNTEAFF. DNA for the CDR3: TGTGCCAGCAGTTTCGACAGGGGGAACACTGAAGCTTTCTTT.

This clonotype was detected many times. DNA of the CDR3: TGTGCCAGCAGCTTACGCGGGAATGAGCAGTTCTTC. Its protein product is CASSLRGNEQFF. This sequence joins TRBV27 and TRBJ2-1; D possibly corresponds to TRBD2 (5 bases). The V gene lost 6 bases and the J gene lost 7 bases, with 10 bases spanning the gap. This CDR3 is built from 12 residues. CDR1 is MNHEY and CDR2 is SMNVEV in the germline V gene (reference sequence).

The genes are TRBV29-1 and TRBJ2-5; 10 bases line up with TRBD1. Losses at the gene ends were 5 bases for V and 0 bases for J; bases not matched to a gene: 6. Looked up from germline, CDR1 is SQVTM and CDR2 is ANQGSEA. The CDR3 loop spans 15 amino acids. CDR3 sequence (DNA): TGCAGCGTTAGAAGGACAGGGGGAAACCAAGAGACCCAGTACTTC. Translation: CSVRRTGGNQETQYF.

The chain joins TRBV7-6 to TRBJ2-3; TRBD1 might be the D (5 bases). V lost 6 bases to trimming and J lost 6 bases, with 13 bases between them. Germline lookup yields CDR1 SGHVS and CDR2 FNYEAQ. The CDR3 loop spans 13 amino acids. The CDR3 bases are TGTGCCAGCAGTCCACAGGCCGCGGATACGCAGTATTTT. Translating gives CASSPQAADTQYF.

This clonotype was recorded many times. The CDR3 coding sequence is TGTGCCAGCAGCTTGGACCGGGGCCCCCGCGCTAACTATGGCTACACCTTC. Translating gives CASSLDRGPRANYGYTF. V and J are TRBV7-6 and TRBJ1-2; D perhaps matches TRBD1 (5 bases). V was cut by 3 bases and J by 0 bases, with 17 bases left in between. Per germline, CDR1 SGHVS and CDR2 FNYEAQ. The CDR3 loop spans 17 amino acids.

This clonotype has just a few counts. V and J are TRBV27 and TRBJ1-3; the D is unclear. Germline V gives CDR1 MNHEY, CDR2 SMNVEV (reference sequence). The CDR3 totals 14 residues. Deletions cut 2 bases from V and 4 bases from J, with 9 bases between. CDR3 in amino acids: CASSLRAAGNTIYF. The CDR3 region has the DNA TGTGCCAGCAGTTTAAGGGCGGCGGGAAACACCATATATTTT.

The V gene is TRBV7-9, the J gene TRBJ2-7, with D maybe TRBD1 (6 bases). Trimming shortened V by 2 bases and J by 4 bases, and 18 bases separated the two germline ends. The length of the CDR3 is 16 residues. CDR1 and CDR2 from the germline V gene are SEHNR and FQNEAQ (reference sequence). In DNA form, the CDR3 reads TGTGCCAGCAGCTTAATCCCCTGGGACAAGGATTACGAGCAGTACTTC. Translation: CASSLIPWDKDYEQYF.